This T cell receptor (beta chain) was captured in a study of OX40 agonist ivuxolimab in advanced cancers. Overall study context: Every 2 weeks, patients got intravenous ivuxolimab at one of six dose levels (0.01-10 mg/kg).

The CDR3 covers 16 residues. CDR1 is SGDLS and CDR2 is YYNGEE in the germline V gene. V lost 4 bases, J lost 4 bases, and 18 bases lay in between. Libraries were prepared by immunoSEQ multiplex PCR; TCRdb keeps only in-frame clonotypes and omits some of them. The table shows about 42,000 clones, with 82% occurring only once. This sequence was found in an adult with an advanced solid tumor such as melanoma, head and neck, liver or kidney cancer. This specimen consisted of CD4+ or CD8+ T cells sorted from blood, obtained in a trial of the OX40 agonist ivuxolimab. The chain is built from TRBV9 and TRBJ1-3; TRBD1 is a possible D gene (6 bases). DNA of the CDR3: TGTGCCAGCAGCCCATTTAAGGACAGCTCAGGAAACACCATATATTTT. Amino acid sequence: CASSPFKDSSGNTIYF.